These 15 T cell receptor beta chains were sequenced from one sample in a study of cytomegalovirus exposure and HLA in healthy donors. 60 Vbeta and 13 Jbeta primers were used in PCR. Repertoires were generated with immunoSEQ multiplex PCR, while TCRdb's copy carries only in-frame clones and drops some. The repertoire holds about 110,000 clones, with about two thirds as singletons. Sample: PBMCs. The receptors shown here come from a boy between 5 and 17 years old in good health and CMV-seronegative.

The chain is built from TRBV29-1 and TRBJ1-5; perhaps TRBD1 as D (5 bases). There are 13 residues in the CDR3. The germline CDR1 and CDR2 sequences are SQVTM and ANQGSEA. V was clipped by 4 bases and J by 2 bases, with 9 bases between them. This chain's CDR3 is CSVGDWGNQPQHF. DNA for the CDR3: TGCAGCGTTGGGGACTGGGGCAATCAGCCCCAGCATTTT. Based on the CDR3 plus reference TRBV29-1 and TRBJ1-5, the full variable domain is SAVISQKPSRDICQRGTSLTIQCQVDSQVTMMFWYRQQPGQSLTLIATANQGSEATYESGFVIDKFPISRPNLTFSTLTVSNMSPEDSSIYLCSVGDWGNQPQHFGDGTRLSIL.

The V call is TRBV28, the J call TRBJ1-2, with 7 bases fitting TRBD1. The germline gives CDR1 MDHEN, CDR2 SYDVKM. The CDR3 extends over 18 amino acids. The ends lost 2 bases at V and 4 bases at J; junction bases unmatched: 16. The CDR3 here is CASSLILGQRSPFYGYTF. In nucleotides, the CDR3 is TGTGCCAGCAGTTTAATTCTGGGACAGCGGTCCCCCTTCTATGGCTACACCTTC.

CDR3 nucleotide sequence: TGCAGCGTTGCAGGGGCCTACGAGCAGTACTTC. This sequence encodes CSVAGAYEQYF. The chain uses TRBV29-1 and TRBJ2-7; a weak D match, TRBD1 (6 bases). V lost 4 bases and J 2 bases, leaving 6 bases between the germline ends. The CDR3 runs to 11 residues. Germline values: CDR1 SQVTM, CDR2 ANQGSEA.

The rearrangement links TRBV10-2 to TRBJ2-3, with D maybe TRBD2 (6 bases). The CDR3 spans 12 residues. Germline V gene sequence: CDR1 WSHSY, CDR2 SAAADI. V was cut by 6 bases and J by 6 bases, with 10 bases left in between. The CDR3 region is CASRETSDTQYF. In nucleotides, the CDR3 is TGCGCCAGCAGGGAAACTAGCGATACGCAGTATTTT.

This clone was found a few times. The rearrangement uses TRBV10-3 and TRBJ1-2, with TRBD1 matching 9 bases. The CDR3 has 14 amino acids. Germline CDR1 and CDR2: ENHRY and SYGVKD. V was pared by 4 bases and J by 8 bases, with 8 bases of the junction left unmatched. CDR3 region: CAISGKDRGGGYTF. The CDR3 nucleotides are TGTGCCATCAGTGGCAAGGACAGGGGCGGCGGCTACACCTTC.

This rearrangement joins TRBV5-6 to TRBJ2-7; possible D gene TRBD2, 7 bases. In germline, CDR1 is SGHDT, CDR2 YYEEEE. Trimming shortened V by 6 bases and J by 3 bases, and 16 bases separated the two germline ends. This CDR3 is 14 amino acids long. CDR3 in DNA: TGTGCCAGCATGCGGGGGCAGGGGATCTACGAGCAGTACTTC. It is translated as CASMRGQGIYEQYF.

The chain has TRBV15 and TRBJ2-7; weak D call: TRBD1 (5 bases). V dropped 0 bases and J dropped 2 bases, with 14 bases sitting between them. This CDR3 contains 16 residues. Germline V CDR1 and CDR2: LNHNV, YYDKDF (reference sequence). DNA for the CDR3: TGTGCCACCAGCAGAGATAAGTGGGGCCTGACCTACGAGCAGTACTTC. It encodes CATSRDKWGLTYEQYF.

CDR3 residues: CAWGAGSQPQHF. As DNA, the CDR3 is TGTGCCTGGGGAGCTGGGAGTCAGCCCCAGCATTTT. The chain couples TRBV30 to TRBJ1-5; D is uncertain. This CDR3 has 12 amino acids. The V end lost 5 bases, the J end lost 6 bases, and 11 bases lay between the germline ends. Germline loops: CDR1 GTSNPN, CDR2 SVGIG (reference sequence). The whole variable domain, remainder taken from reference TRBV30 and TRBJ1-5, is SQTIHQWPATLVQPVGSPLSLECTVEGTSNPNLYWYRQAAGRGLQLLFYSVGIGQISSEVPQNLSASRPQDRQFILSSKKLLLSDSGFYLCAWGAGSQPQHFGDGTRLSIL.

V gene TRBV21-1 combines with J gene TRBJ2-4; the tabulated D call, TRBD2, remains unverified against the DNA. TRBV21-1 is flagged as a pseudogene. This CDR3 is 13 amino acids long. The CDR3 nucleotides are TGTGCCAGCAGCAAAGACTCCGGGAACATTCAGTACTTC. It encodes CASSKDSGNIQYF.

The CDR3 nucleotides read TGTGCCAGCAGTTTAGCTCGGGGCTACGAGCAGTACTTC. Translated, it gives CASSLARGYEQYF. The chain couples TRBV6-5 to TRBJ2-7; weak D call: TRBD2 (5 bases). The CDR3 totals 13 residues. The V gene's germline CDR1 is MNHEY and CDR2 SVGAGI. The V end lost 4 bases, the J end lost 3 bases, and 10 bases lay between the germline ends.

This sequence joins TRBV15 and TRBJ1-5, with D maybe TRBD1 (5 bases). The V end was cut by 5 bases, the J end by 5 bases, with 10 bases between. The CDR3 runs to 13 residues. CDR1 LNHNV and CDR2 YYDKDF come from the germline V gene (reference sequence). The CDR3 nucleotides read TGTGCCACCAGCGGGGCTTTGCATCAGCCCCAGCATTTT. Residues: CATSGALHQPQHF.

This chain joins TRBV7-2 and TRBJ2-7, with 8 bases matching TRBD1. Germline V gives CDR1 SGHTA, CDR2 FQGNSA. Unmatched junction bases numbered 4, after V lost 5 bases and J lost 1 base. The CDR3 consists of 14 residues. In DNA, the CDR3 is TGTGCCAGCAGCCCGAGACAGGGGTCCTACGAGCAGTACTTC. Encoded protein: CASSPRQGSYEQYF.

The V gene is TRBV7-9, the J gene TRBJ1-3; D is unresolved. V was pared by 4 bases and J by 0 bases, with 13 bases between. The CDR3 consists of 16 residues. The V gene's germline CDR1 is SEHNR and CDR2 FQNEAQ (reference sequence). The CDR3 sequence: CASSYTWAASGNTIYF. CDR3 bases: TGTGCCAGCAGCTACACTTGGGCAGCCTCTGGAAACACCATATATTTT.

The chain recombines TRBV2 with TRBJ2-7; TRBD2 aligns across 12 bases. The CDR3 is 15 amino acids. CDR1 is SNHLY and CDR2 is FYNNEI in the germline V gene. The ends lost 1 base at V and 6 bases at J; junction bases unmatched: 4. This chain's CDR3 is CASSEVASGRVEQYF. The CDR3 DNA follows: TGTGCCAGCAGTGAAGTGGCTAGCGGGAGGGTCGAGCAGTACTTC. The variable domain in full, with the rest retrieved from reference TRBV2 and TRBJ2-7, is EPEVTQTPSHQVTQMGQEVILRCVPISNHLYFYWYRQILGQKVEFLVSFYNNEISEKSEIFDDQFSVERPDGSNFTLKIRSTKLEDSAMYFCASSEVASGRVEQYFGPGTRLTVT.

This rearrangement joins TRBV9 to TRBJ1-5; D is perhaps TRBD1 (5 bases). Germline CDR1 reads SGDLS; CDR2 reads YYNGEE. V was cut by 0 bases and J by 1 base, with 8 bases left in between. The CDR3 contains 15 residues. CDR3 sequence: CASSVAGLSNQPQHF. The CDR3 nucleotides read TGTGCCAGCAGCGTAGCAGGGTTGAGCAATCAGCCCCAGCATTTT.